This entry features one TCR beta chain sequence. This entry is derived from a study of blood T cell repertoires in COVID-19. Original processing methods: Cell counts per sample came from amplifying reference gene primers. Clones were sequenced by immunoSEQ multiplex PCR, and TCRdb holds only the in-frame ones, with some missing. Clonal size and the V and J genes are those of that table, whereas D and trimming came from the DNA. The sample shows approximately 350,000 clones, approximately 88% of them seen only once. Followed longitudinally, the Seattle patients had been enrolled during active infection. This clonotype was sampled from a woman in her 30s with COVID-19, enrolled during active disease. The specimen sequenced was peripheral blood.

The CDR3, as DNA: TGTGCCAGCAGTTACGGAGCGGGGGCTTACGAGCAGTACGTC. Its translation is CASSYGAGAYEQYV. V usage is TRBV6-5 and J usage is TRBJ2-7; 8 bases match TRBD2. This CDR3 has 14 residues. V shed 2 bases and J 4 bases; nucleotides not matched to a gene: 4. The germline V gene encodes CDR1 MNHEY and CDR2 SVGAGI.